The 8 T cell receptor beta chains below all came from one sample that was sequenced in a study of human T cells and chemical hapten exposure. TCRdb itself ran the RACE reads through MiXCR, one entry per CDR3 protein. This sample has 70,000 to 85,000 distinct CDR3 sequences, with over 6.5% found just once. Described time point: healthy volunteer bleed at 6 weeks. The total RNA was obtained from whole blood that was not fractionated. The sample taken for sequencing was whole blood. Receptors were obtained from a male donor in good health. Some clones in this sample may be carry-over from other donors' samples.

This clonotype was recorded many times. V and J are TRBV20-1 and TRBJ1-5; D gene uncertain. The CDR3 runs to 13 residues. The V end was cut by 6 bases, the J end by 2 bases, with 11 bases between. Germline V lookup: CDR1 DFQATT, CDR2 SNEGSKA (reference sequence). The DNA of the CDR3 is TGCAGTGCAGTAATAGCTGGCAATCAGCCCCAGCATTTT. The encoded protein is CSAVIAGNQPQHF.

V usage is TRBV6-5 and J usage is TRBJ2-7; D might be TRBD2 (5 bases). Germline V gene sequence: CDR1 MNHEY, CDR2 SVGAGI. CDR3 size: 12 residues. Trimming shortened V by 4 bases and J by 3 bases, and 7 bases separated the two germline ends. CDR3 residues: CASSSGSYEQYF. The CDR3 DNA follows: TGTGCCAGCAGTTCGGGGAGCTACGAGCAGTACTTC.

This clonotype has just a few counts. This sequence joins TRBV5-1 and TRBJ2-1; unclear D gene. V lost 4 bases to trimming and J lost 0 bases, with 11 bases between them. From germline, CDR1 is SGHRS and CDR2 YFSETQ. This CDR3 region has 15 residues. CDR3 bases: TGCGCCAGCAGCCCGAGACCCAGCTCCTACAATGAGCAGTTCTTC. Residues: CASSPRPSSYNEQFF.

This chain links TRBV21-1 with TRBJ2-3. TRBV21-1 is assigned pseudogene status. The CDR3 is 13 amino acids. In nucleotides, the CDR3 is TGTGCCAGCAGCAAAGCGCTCACAGATACGCAGTATTTT. It is translated as CASSKALTDTQYF.

This clonotype was seen a few times. The chain is built from TRBV7-6 and TRBJ2-3; either TRBD1 or TRBD2 may fit D (6 bases each). Germline CDR1 SGHVS, CDR2 FNYEAQ. V lost 5 bases, J lost 1 base, and 13 bases lay in between. This CDR3 region has 15 residues. CDR3 sequence: CASSIVGGGTDTQYF. CDR3 bases: TGTGCCAGCAGCATAGTCGGGGGCGGCACAGATACGCAGTATTTT.

This clonotype was observed a few times. The chain combines TRBV29-1 with TRBJ2-1; D is ambiguous. V was shortened by 4 bases and J by 9 bases, with 10 bases between the two germline ends. The CDR3 consists of 11 residues. Germline lookup yields CDR1 SQVTM and CDR2 ANQGSEA. CDR3 nucleotide sequence: TGCAGCGTTGTTAAGGGTAGTGAGCAGTTCTTC. Encoded protein: CSVVKGSEQFF.

This clonotype was seen only a few times. This sequence joins TRBV12-3 or TRBV12-4 and TRBJ1-2; TRBD1 agrees at 8 bases. This CDR3 has 13 amino acids. V lost 11 bases and J lost 3; bases outside the gene matches: 8. CDR3 in DNA: TGTGCCTGCTCGGACAGGGCATACTATGGCTACACCTTC. This encodes CACSDRAYYGYTF.

This clonotype was seen a few times. The V and J genes are TRBV4-1 and TRBJ2-3; either TRBD1 or TRBD2 may supply D (5 bases each). Germline CDR1 is MGHRA and CDR2 is YSYEKL. V lost 5 bases and J 2 bases, leaving 17 bases between the germline ends. The CDR3 runs to 16 residues. CDR3 sequence: CASSSTRSGHTDTQYF. The CDR3 DNA reads TGCGCCAGCAGCTCCACGAGGAGCGGACACACAGATACGCAGTATTTT.